The 24 T cell receptor beta chains in this list originate from one sample, sequenced in a study of molecular identifiers for immune sequencing clone quantification. TCRdb redid the calling of the PCR reads with MiXCR, one entry per CDR3 protein. Altogether some 680,000 distinct CDR3 sequences are present, 25% being singletons, with the ten largest covering 0.78%. The sequencing input was naive CD8+ T cells from blood, with Jurkat cell RNA spiked in. The sample's subset: FACS-sorted CD8+CD4-CCR7+CD45RA+ naive T cells. These receptors all stem from a human donor in good health. Some libraries in this study had Jurkat cell RNA spiked in.

This clonotype showed up many times. The rearrangement joins TRBV4-1 to TRBJ2-1; 7 positions agree with TRBD2. CDR1 is MGHRA and CDR2 is YSYEKL in the germline V gene. Losses at the gene ends were 6 bases for V and 5 bases for J; bases not matched to a gene: 13. The CDR3 totals 16 residues. CDR3 loop: CASSVRETFGNNEQFF. CDR3 nucleotides: TGCGCCAGCAGTGTGCGGGAGACTTTCGGGAACAATGAGCAGTTCTTC.

This clonotype was seen more than once but under ten times. The chain is built from TRBV6-6 and TRBJ1-2, with D hard to call. The CDR3 spans 14 residues. Germline-derived CDR1 and CDR2 are MNHNY and SVGAGI (reference sequence). Trimming shortened V by 4 bases and J by 4 bases, and 13 bases separated the two germline ends. The chain's CDR3 is CASSSVDGSYGYTF. The CDR3 nucleotides read TGTGCCAGCAGTTCCGTGGACGGAAGCTATGGCTACACCTTC.

Notes on this clonotype: The junction departs from germline at one end; a sequencing error may be responsible. J is TRBJ1-5 and V is TRBV4-3, with unresolved D. This CDR3 is built from 17 residues. The V gene's germline CDR1 is LGHNA and CDR2 YSLEER. CDR3 sequence reads: CASSQDRQSGGSQSQHF. CDR3 DNA sequence: TGCGCCAGCAGCCAAGATCGTCAATCCGGAGGAAGTCAGTCCCAGCATTTT.

This clonotype was seen ten or more times. This chain connects TRBV29-1 to TRBJ1-2; no clear D gene. The V gene's germline CDR1 is SQVTM and CDR2 ANQGSEA. Trimming removed 0 bases at V and 0 bases at J, with 14 bases between. This CDR3 contains 16 residues. Here the CDR3 reads CSVEDLMVSANYGYTF. The CDR3 DNA reads as TGCAGCGTTGAAGACCTCATGGTGTCAGCTAACTATGGCTACACCTTC.

Concerning this clonotype itself: A single base separates this from a much larger clone, so it may be a read error. The chain recombines TRBV12-3 or TRBV12-4 with TRBJ2-1; D not certain. The CDR3 consists of 14 residues. CDR3 residues: CASSVLAPGNGQFF. DNA for the CDR3: TGTGCCAGCAGCGTCCTCGCCCCGGGTAATGGGCAGTTCTTC.

In this sample, this clonotype turned up a few times. This chain uses TRBV20-1 with TRBJ2-7, with TRBD1 identical over 10 bases. With V trimmed by 0 bases and J by 5 bases, 7 bases remained unmatched. CDR3 length: 15 amino acids. Germline V lookup: CDR1 DFQATT, CDR2 SNEGSKA (reference sequence). CDR3 sequence reads: CSARDVGQGIDEQYF. CDR3 in DNA: TGCAGTGCTAGAGATGTGGGACAGGGGATCGACGAGCAGTACTTC.

Regarding this clonotype: Since a much larger clone is just one base distant, this may be a read error. The chain links TRBV14 to TRBJ2-7, with a possible D match to TRBD1 (6 bases). Germline assignment: CDR1 SGHDN and CDR2 FVKESK. CDR3 length equals 16 residues. CDR3 in amino acids: CASSQEEDSFYYERYF. CDR3 in DNA: TGTGCCAGCAGCCAAGAAGAGGACAGCTTTTATTACGAGCGGTACTTC.

The genes are TRBV5-6 and TRBJ2-7; the D is unclear. The V end was cut by 0 bases, the J end by 6 bases, with 19 bases between. Germline CDR1 reads SGHDT; CDR2 reads YYEEEE. The length of the CDR3 is 16 residues. The CDR3, as DNA: TGTGCCAGCAGCTTGGGGTATGGTACCAGAAATAGCGAGCAGTACTTC. Translating it yields CASSLGYGTRNSEQYF.

In this sample, this clonotype turned up a few times. This chain links TRBV29-1 with TRBJ2-7, with D perhaps TRBD2 (6 bases). Trimming removed 4 bases from V and 0 bases from J, with 13 bases in between. The CDR3 covers 14 residues. The germline gives CDR1 SQVTM, CDR2 ANQGSEA. The CDR3 DNA sequence: TGCAGCGTTGTGAGTCTAGCGAACTCCTACGAGCAGTACTTC. Protein product: CSVVSLANSYEQYF.

This clonotype turned up a few times. Germline is not matched at one junction end, which may reflect a read error. V usage is TRBV6-2 or TRBV6-3 and J usage is TRBJ2-7; D may match TRBD1 or TRBD2 (5 bases each). The CDR3 extends over 13 amino acids. Germline CDR1 is MNHEY and CDR2 is SVGEGT. CDR3 protein: CAAGPTLPGRLNF. The CDR3 DNA is TGTGCCGCCGGCCCCACCCTACCGGGACGGCTGAACTTC.

V usage is TRBV7-2 and J usage is TRBJ2-1; TRBD2 matches at 13 bases. After removal of 1 base from V and 6 bases from J, the junction contained 9 bases not matched to a gene. Germline CDR1 and CDR2: SGHTA and FQGNSA. CDR3 length: 18 residues. The CDR3 protein is CASSLVFGLAGVVNEQFF. CDR3 sequence (DNA): TGTGCCAGCAGCTTAGTTTTCGGACTAGCGGGAGTTGTCAATGAGCAGTTCTTC.

On this clonotype itself: It may be a read error: a sequence one base away is much more abundant. V is TRBV4-1 and J is TRBJ1-5; 8 positions match TRBD1. This CDR3 region has 18 residues. The germline gives CDR1 MGHRA, CDR2 YSYEKL. CDR3 sequence: CVSSQIFLQGASNQPQHF. CDR3 bases: TGCGTCAGCAGCCAAATTTTTCTCCAGGGGGCGAGCAATCAGCCCCAGCATTTT.

Comment on this clonotype: The junction differs from germline at one of its ends, possibly a read error. The CDR3: CASSLVPGTDTEAFF. The CDR3 nucleotides are TGTGCCAGCAGCTTGGTTCCGGGGACGGACACTGAAGCTTTCTTT. J is TRBJ1-1 and V is TRBV5-3, with a possible D match to TRBD1 (5 bases). TRBV5-3 has ORF status, its function being uncertain. CDR3 length equals 15 residues.

The chain recombines TRBV20-1 with TRBJ2-7; TRBD1 agrees at 10 bases. The CDR3 length is 15 residues. V was pared by 0 bases and J by 3 bases, with 5 bases of the junction left unmatched. In germline, CDR1 is DFQATT, CDR2 SNEGSKA (reference sequence). The CDR3 region has the DNA TGCAGTGCTAGAGATCCTCGGGACAGGGGCTACGAGCAGTACTTC. Encoded protein: CSARDPRDRGYEQYF.

This clonotype was detected only a few times. This sequence joins TRBV11-2 and TRBJ1-3, with TRBD1 as a possible D gene (6 bases). The CDR3 spans 16 residues. Germline loops: CDR1 SGHAT, CDR2 FQNNGV. Trimming took off 4 bases at V and 8 bases at J, with 21 bases between the two ends. The DNA for the CDR3 is TGTGCCAGCAGCTCACATGATCCAGGGGTGGAAGACACCATATATTTT. It is translated as CASSSHDPGVEDTIYF.

This clonotype was seen repeatedly, ten times or more. V and J are TRBV4-1 and TRBJ2-4; D not certain. V gave up 2 bases and J gave up 8 bases, with 10 bases separating them. The V gene's germline CDR1 is MGHRA and CDR2 YSYEKL. The CDR3 is 13 amino acids. DNA of the CDR3: TGCGCCAGCAGCCAACTGGCGACGGACATTCAGTACTTC. It is translated as CASSQLATDIQYF.

This clonotype has more than one count but fewer than ten. The chain is built from TRBV28 and TRBJ1-5; D perhaps matches TRBD1 (6 bases). Looked up from germline, CDR1 is MDHEN and CDR2 is SYDVKM. Trimming removed 6 bases at V and 3 bases at J, with 21 bases between. The CDR3 has 17 amino acids. The CDR3 nucleotides are TGTGCCAGCAGCCATAGGTGGCAGGGGTCTTTCAATCAGCCCCAGCATTTT. Translated: CASSHRWQGSFNQPQHF.

J is TRBJ2-7 and V is TRBV20-1; 12 bases line up with TRBD2. The CDR3 consists of 15 residues. CDR1 DFQATT and CDR2 SNEGSKA come from the germline V gene (reference sequence). Trimming at V came to 0 bases and at J to 4 bases, leaving 4 bases not matched to a gene. The CDR3 here is CSAREPSGGGYEQYF. In DNA, the CDR3 is TGCAGTGCTAGAGAGCCTAGCGGGGGGGGGTACGAGCAGTACTTC.

On this clonotype itself: This clone may be a read error of a much larger clone one base away. V gene TRBV27 combines with J gene TRBJ1-2; 7 bases line up with TRBD1. CDR3 length: 12 residues. CDR1 MNHEY and CDR2 SMNVEV come from the germline V gene (reference sequence). The CDR3 nucleotides are TGTGTCAGCAGGGGGGGCCCCTATGGCTACACCTTC. Its protein is CVSRGGPYGYTF.

This chain joins TRBV20-1 and TRBJ1-1; D ambiguous. The germline V and J ends were trimmed by 0 bases and 4 bases, with 12 bases remaining between them. Germline assignment: CDR1 DFQATT and CDR2 SNEGSKA (reference sequence). The CDR3 spans 14 residues. The CDR3 region has the DNA TGCAGTGCTAGAGATCAGGACCGAACCACTGAAGCTTTCTTT. Protein sequence: CSARDQDRTTEAFF.

A few counts support this clonotype. This sequence may be a read error, since a much larger clone differs from it by one base. The V gene is TRBV7-8, the J gene TRBJ2-3; TRBD2 aligns across 8 bases. The CDR3 sequence is 14 residues long. Germline V lookup: CDR1 SGHVS, CDR2 FQNEAQ. CDR3 coding DNA: TGTGCCAGCAGCTTCCTGACTAGCGCAGATACGCGGTATTTT. Encoded protein: CASSFLTSADTRYF. Looking up the rest from reference TRBV7-8 and TRBJ2-3 gives the full variable domain: GAGVSQSPRYKVAKRGQDVALRCDPISGHVSLFWYQQALGQGPEFLTYFQNEAQLDKSGLPSDRFFAERPEGSVSTLKIQRTQQEDSAVYLCASSFLTSADTRYFGPGTRLTVL.

The chain recombines TRBV24-1 with TRBJ1-2; 8 bases map to TRBD1. This CDR3 is 17 amino acids long. Germline V gives CDR1 KGHDR, CDR2 SFDVKD. V was clipped by 6 bases and J by 5 bases; unmatched bases: 16. CDR3 protein: CATSYIQGATVLYGYTF. CDR3 nucleotide sequence: TGTGCCACCAGTTATATTCAGGGGGCTACGGTCCTTTATGGCTACACCTTC.

Ten or more counts support this clonotype. CDR3 residues: CASSLAGEPYEQYF. The CDR3 DNA is TGTGCCAGCAGCTTGGCGGGAGAGCCCTACGAGCAGTACTTC. This chain connects TRBV12-3 or TRBV12-4 to TRBJ2-7, with 7 nucleotides matching TRBD2. CDR3 length: 14 amino acids. With 6 bases clipped from V and 2 bases from J, the junction kept 7 bases outside the gene matches.

Ten or more counts support this clonotype. The chain employs TRBV7-9 and TRBJ2-3; D is perhaps TRBD2 (5 bases). CDR1 is SEHNR and CDR2 is FQNEAQ in the germline V gene (reference sequence). Trimming removed 1 base at V and 0 bases at J, with 17 bases between. The CDR3 runs 18 residues. The CDR3, as DNA: TGTGCCAGCAGCTTAGTAGGTAGCGCGAGTACTAGCACAGATACGCAGTATTTT. Amino acid sequence: CASSLVGSASTSTDTQYF.